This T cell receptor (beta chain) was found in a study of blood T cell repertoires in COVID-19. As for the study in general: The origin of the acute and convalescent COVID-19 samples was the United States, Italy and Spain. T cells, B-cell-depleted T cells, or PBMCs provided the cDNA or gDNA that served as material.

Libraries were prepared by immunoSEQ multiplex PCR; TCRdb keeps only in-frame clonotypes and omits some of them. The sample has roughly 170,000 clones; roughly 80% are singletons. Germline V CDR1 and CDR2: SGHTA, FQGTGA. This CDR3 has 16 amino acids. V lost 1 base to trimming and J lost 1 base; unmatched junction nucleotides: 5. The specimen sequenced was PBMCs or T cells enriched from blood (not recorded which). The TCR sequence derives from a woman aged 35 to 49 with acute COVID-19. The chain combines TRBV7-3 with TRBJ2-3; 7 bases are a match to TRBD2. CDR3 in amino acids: CASSLRLAGGTDTQYF. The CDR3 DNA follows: TGTGCCAGCAGCTTAAGACTAGCAGGCGGCACAGATACGCAGTATTTT.